These 6 T cell receptor beta chains were sequenced from one sample in a study of patients and donors after allogeneic stem cell transplantation. Each CDR3 protein gets one entry after TCRdb re-called the RT-PCR reads with MiXCR. The sample has hundreds of thousands of distinct CDR3 sequences, roughly 17% seen once. Sequenced sample: blood, either unsorted or a sorted T cell fraction (not recorded which). These receptor sequences come from a human donor who was either an allogeneic HSCT recipient or a stem cell or donor lymphocyte infusion donor (not recorded which). It is not recorded whose cells these are; they may come from a transplant donor.

This clonotype was seen only a few times. The rearrangement joins TRBV21-1 to TRBJ2-1; the table assigns TRBD1, which was not confirmed against the DNA. TRBV21-1 is noted as a pseudogene. CDR3 length: 16 residues. CDR3 sequence: CASSKGGRGIYNEQFF. CDR3 nucleotides: TGTGCCAGCAGCAAAGGAGGTCGGGGGATTTACAATGAGCAGTTCTTC.

In this sample, this clonotype turned up a few times. V is TRBV20-1 and J is TRBJ2-7; 7 nucleotides match TRBD2. CDR1 DFQATT and CDR2 SNEGSKA come from the germline V gene (reference sequence). The CDR3 extends over 17 amino acids. The V gene end was trimmed by 4 bases and the J gene end by 2 bases; junction bases not matched to a gene: 17. CDR3 coding DNA: TGCAGTGCTATGGCGACGGGAGGTGGGGGGTCCCCCTACGAGCAGTACTTC. It encodes CSAMATGGGGSPYEQYF.

This sequence joins TRBV5-1 and TRBJ2-2; possible D gene TRBD1, 5 bases. CDR1 is SGHRS and CDR2 is YFSETQ in the germline V gene. CDR3 length: 16 residues. V dropped 0 bases and J dropped 4 bases, with 13 bases sitting between them. The CDR3 nucleotides are TGCGCCAGCAGCTTGGGACAGCTCCTTGGCACCGGGGAGCTGTTTTTT. It translates to CASSLGQLLGTGELFF.

CDR3 sequence (DNA): TGTGCCAGCAGTTACCAGTCTTGGGCGCAGGATGGCTACACCTTC. Its translation: CASSYQSWAQDGYTF. V gene TRBV6-5 combines with J gene TRBJ1-2; D call uncertain. Per germline, CDR1 MNHEY and CDR2 SVGAGI. V was clipped by 2 bases and J by 6 bases, with 16 bases between them. This CDR3 has 15 amino acids.

This clonotype has a handful of counts. The V and J genes are TRBV6-1 and TRBJ1-1; D remains unclear. Germline V gene lookup returns CDR1 MNHNS and CDR2 SASEGT. V was clipped by 5 bases and J by 7 bases, with 14 bases between them. The CDR3 is 13 amino acids. The CDR3 DNA sequence: TGTGCCAGCAGTCGCGGCCACTTCAGTGAAGCTTTCTTT. Protein sequence: CASSRGHFSEAFF.

This clonotype was seen repeatedly, ten times or more. The chain recombines TRBV29-1 with TRBJ2-7; 7 nucleotides match TRBD1. This CDR3 contains 13 residues. Trimming removed 7 bases from V and 3 bases from J; junction bases left unmatched: 9. Germline-derived CDR1 and CDR2 are SQVTM and ANQGSEA. The CDR3 spells CSATGNRGYEQYF. Written as DNA, the CDR3 is TGCAGCGCTACGGGAAACAGGGGCTACGAGCAGTACTTC.